This TCR beta chain comes out of a study of blood T cell repertoires in COVID-19. At the level of the study: From T cells, B-cell-depleted T cells, or PBMCs came the material, which was cDNA or gDNA.

In the source study's methods: Nucleated cell number was recorded as an estimate derived from reference gene primer amplification. Sequencing was performed with immunoSEQ multiplex PCR; in TCRdb, only in-frame clones are kept and a portion is missing. The V and J calls and the clone size are those of that table, but D and trimming were determined from the DNA. This sample has over 200,000 clones, with over 80% found just once. This CDR3 is 13 amino acids long. Losses at the gene ends were 8 bases for V and 4 bases for J; bases not matched to a gene: 7. Germline CDR1 SGHTA, CDR2 FQGNSA. The chain uses TRBV7-2 and TRBJ1-2; 7 positions match TRBD1. Sequences were obtained from peripheral blood. The receptor's source is a woman in her sixties or seventies with active or convalescent COVID-19. The CDR3 protein is CASSGQRSYGYTF. The DNA of the CDR3 is TGTGCCAGCTCGGGACAGAGAAGCTATGGCTACACCTTC.